These 26 T cell receptor beta chains came from one sample sequenced in a study of shared clonotypes between healthy human individuals. CD45RO-negative, CCR7-positively selected cells formed the naive CD8 fraction, excluding terminally differentiated effector memory CD45RA+ cells. The protocol was immunoSEQ multiplex PCR, while the TCRdb copy is restricted to in-frame clones and leaves out a portion. This sample carries around 2.1 million clones, approximately 94% of them seen once, and the ten largest clones take roughly 1.7%. Sequencing was done on a sample of naive CD8+ T cells from PBMCs. The origin of the receptors is a man younger than 30 in good health. Some clones in this sample may be carry-over from other donors' samples.

This chain links TRBV7-2 with TRBJ2-3; 9 bases map to TRBD2. CDR3 length equals 18 residues. Germline-derived CDR1 and CDR2 are SGHTA and FQGNSA. Germline trimming cut 5 bases from V and 0 bases from J; bases unmatched to any gene: 12. CDR3 region: CASSPGIAGEGSTDTQYF. The CDR3 nucleotides are TGTGCCAGCAGCCCAGGGATAGCGGGAGAAGGGAGCACAGATACGCAGTATTTT.

The chain links TRBV4-1 to TRBJ1-5, with D perhaps TRBD1 (6 bases). Trimming removed 0 bases from V and 10 bases from J, with 16 bases in between. The V gene's germline CDR1 is MGHRA and CDR2 YSYEKL. CDR3 size: 15 residues. CDR3 bases: TGCGCCAGCAGCCAAGATGGGGGATACAGGGACCCCCAGCATTTT. It encodes CASSQDGGYRDPQHF.

This clone was counted once. The sample contains more than one DNA sequence encoding this CDR3. The J gene is TRBJ1-2, the V gene TRBV6-1; weak D call: TRBD1 (5 bases). CDR1 MNHNS and CDR2 SASEGT come from the germline V gene. This CDR3 is 13 amino acids long. V lost 1 base and J lost 4, with 7 bases in between. The CDR3 DNA follows: TGTGCCAGCAGTGAAGGGGGGGGCTATGGCTACACCTTC. Translation: CASSEGGGYGYTF.

V gene TRBV25-1 combines with J gene TRBJ2-1; D is undetermined. CDR3 size: 15 residues. V was trimmed by 3 bases and J by 0 bases, leaving 9 bases between them. CDR1 MGHDK and CDR2 SYGVNS come from the germline V gene. CDR3 region: CASSDMGNSYNEQFF. Here the CDR3 DNA reads TGTGCCAGCAGTGATATGGGGAACTCCTACAATGAGCAGTTCTTC.

The chain links TRBV27 to TRBJ2-2; no definite D call. This CDR3 has 12 residues. Germline V gene sequence: CDR1 MNHEY, CDR2 SMNVEV (reference sequence). V lost 2 bases, J lost 7 bases, and 5 bases lay in between. The CDR3 DNA sequence: TGTGCCAGCAGTTTAGGGCACGGGGAGCTGTTTTTT. Translation gives CASSLGHGELFF.

The rearrangement joins TRBV6-1 to TRBJ2-3; perhaps TRBD2 as D (5 bases). V shed 3 bases and J shed 6 bases, with 16 bases lying between them. Per the germline V gene, CDR1 is MNHNS and CDR2 is SASEGT. The CDR3 extends over 15 amino acids. The DNA of the CDR3 is TGTGCCAGCAGTGATCTAGCTTTCGTAGGGGATACGCAGTATTTT. Translating it yields CASSDLAFVGDTQYF.

This clone was observed a single time. This rearrangement joins TRBV9 to TRBJ2-3; D remains ambiguous. Germline V lookup: CDR1 SGDLS, CDR2 YYNGEE. The CDR3 is 18 residues long. The V gene lost 3 bases and the J gene lost 0 bases, with 20 bases spanning the gap. This chain's CDR3 is CASSAPEVVWASTDTQYF. The CDR3 coding sequence is TGTGCCAGCAGCGCCCCCGAAGTTGTGTGGGCAAGCACAGATACGCAGTATTTT.

This chain uses TRBV2 with TRBJ2-5, with 10 bases aligning to TRBD2. This CDR3 has 14 amino acids. Looked up from germline, CDR1 is SNHLY and CDR2 is FYNNEI. V was clipped by 7 bases and J by 5 bases; unmatched bases: 7. Here the CDR3 reads CASNSGRAFETQYF. The CDR3 nucleotides read TGTGCCAGCAACAGCGGGAGGGCCTTCGAGACCCAGTACTTC.

In the case of this clone: Other nucleotide sequences from this sample produce the same CDR3. The chain has TRBV5-1 and TRBJ1-1, with D uncertain. Germline V lookup: CDR1 SGHRS, CDR2 YFSETQ. V was trimmed by 0 bases and J by 0 bases, leaving 3 bases between them. The length of the CDR3 is 13 residues. The CDR3, as DNA: TGCGCCAGCAGCTTGGGGCTGAACACTGAAGCTTTCTTT. Protein sequence: CASSLGLNTEAFF.

The chain couples TRBV19 to TRBJ2-7; maybe TRBD2 (6 bases). V dropped 6 bases and J dropped 5 bases, with 14 bases sitting between them. CDR1 is LNHDA and CDR2 is SQIVND in the germline V gene (reference sequence). CDR3 length: 13 amino acids. The CDR3 sequence: CASSARGGDEQYF. CDR3 DNA sequence: TGTGCCAGTAGCGCTCGGGGCGGGGACGAGCAGTACTTC. The full variable domain, rest sourced from reference TRBV19 and TRBJ2-7, is DGGITQSPKYLFRKEGQNVTLSCEQNLNHDAMYWYRQDPGQGLRLIYYSQIVNDFQKGDIAEGYSVSREKKESFPLTVTSAQKNPTAFYLCASSARGGDEQYFGPGTRLTVT.

To note about this clone: At the DNA level, this CDR3 is encoded by other sequences in the same sample as well. This sequence joins TRBV27 and TRBJ1-5; no definite D call. CDR3 length: 14 amino acids. In germline, CDR1 is MNHEY, CDR2 SMNVEV (reference sequence). V lost 3 bases and J 1 base, leaving 7 bases between the germline ends. In DNA form, the CDR3 reads TGTGCCAGCAGTTTGAGGCAGAGCAATCAGCCCCAGCATTTT. Encoded protein: CASSLRQSNQPQHF.

The chain employs TRBV9 and TRBJ2-2; the D is unclear. The germline gives CDR1 SGDLS, CDR2 YYNGEE. The germline V and J ends were trimmed by 0 bases and 1 base, with 7 bases remaining between them. The CDR3 extends over 15 amino acids. The DNA of the CDR3 is TGTGCCAGCAGCGTAGACTGGCTGAACACCGGGGAGCTGTTTTTT. Translating it yields CASSVDWLNTGELFF.

This clone has only one observation. Distinct nucleotide sequences in the sample also encode this CDR3. The chain uses TRBV10-3 and TRBJ2-7; D possibly corresponds to TRBD1 (5 bases). The CDR3 spans 13 residues. Germline V CDR1 and CDR2: ENHRY, SYGVKD. V was trimmed by 6 bases and J by 3 bases, leaving 12 bases between them. CDR3 DNA: TGTGCCATCAGAGGGGATAGAAACTACGAGCAGTACTTC. This sequence encodes CAIRGDRNYEQYF.

The chain is built from TRBV27 and TRBJ2-1; TRBD2 matches at 12 bases. The germline CDR1 and CDR2 sequences are MNHEY and SMNVEV (reference sequence). The CDR3 is 18 residues long. V gave up 0 bases and J gave up 9 bases; unmatched junction bases: 12. CDR3 nucleotide sequence: TGTGCCAGCAGTTTATCTAGTTCTCGGCTAGCGGGAGGGTTTGAGCAGTTCTTC. Translated: CASSLSSSRLAGGFEQFF.

V and J are TRBV11-2 and TRBJ2-7, with 9 bases identical to TRBD2. V shed 2 bases, J shed 1 base, and the junction held 15 bases outside the gene matches. CDR3 length: 19 residues. Germline assignment: CDR1 SGHAT and CDR2 FQNNGV. The CDR3 loop reads CASSLWGDSGSSWSYEQYF. CDR3 DNA sequence: TGTGCCAGCAGCTTATGGGGGGATAGCGGGAGTAGCTGGTCCTACGAGCAGTACTTC.

The gene calls are TRBV11-2 and TRBJ1-1; D gene unclear. The CDR3 sequence is 15 residues long. Germline V CDR1 and CDR2: SGHAT, FQNNGV. The V end was cut by 1 base, the J end by 0 bases, with 9 bases between. CDR3 in DNA: TGTGCCAGCAGCTTAGGACAACTCATGAACACTGAAGCTTTCTTT. Encoded protein: CASSLGQLMNTEAFF.

This chain connects TRBV9 to TRBJ2-3, with a weak D call TRBD2 (5 bases). Germline CDR1 SGDLS, CDR2 YYNGEE. Trimming left V 0 bases short and J 5 bases short, with 16 bases between. The CDR3 has 16 residues. The CDR3 region is CASSVEGLHPRDTQYF. The CDR3 DNA follows: TGTGCCAGCAGCGTAGAAGGACTCCACCCAAGAGATACGCAGTATTTT.

The genes are TRBV2 and TRBJ2-2; 7 bases match TRBD1. The CDR3 covers 16 residues. V lost 6 bases, J lost 3 bases, and 10 bases stayed unmatched. Germline CDR1 is SNHLY and CDR2 is FYNNEI. As DNA, the CDR3 is TGTGCCAGCAGGGAGGTGGGGACAGTGGACACCGGGGAGCTGTTTTTT. This translates into CASREVGTVDTGELFF.

This chain links TRBV27 with TRBJ2-1; D gene ambiguous. The CDR3 consists of 13 residues. Trimming pared 3 bases from V and 10 bases from J, leaving 13 bases between. The germline V gene encodes CDR1 MNHEY and CDR2 SMNVEV (reference sequence). The CDR3 DNA follows: TGTGCCAGCAGTTTCGTTCCCCGGCGGGAGCAGTTCTTC. Its protein product is CASSFVPRREQFF.

The chain uses TRBV28 and TRBJ2-1; D may be TRBD1 (6 bases). CDR3 length: 13 residues. V lost 3 bases, J lost 9 bases, and 12 bases lay in between. Germline lookup yields CDR1 MDHEN and CDR2 SYDVKM. In nucleotides, the CDR3 is TGTGCCAGCAGTTTCACAGGGTTCCTTGAGCAGTTCTTC. Protein: CASSFTGFLEQFF.

The chain is built from TRBV2 and TRBJ2-6; maybe TRBD1 (6 bases). Germline values: CDR1 SNHLY, CDR2 FYNNEI. The V and J ends lost 2 bases and 2 bases respectively, with 13 bases between them. The CDR3 length is 17 residues. The chain's CDR3 is CASSELPHRAGANVLTF. In DNA form, the CDR3 reads TGTGCCAGCAGTGAACTCCCGCACAGGGCTGGGGCCAACGTCCTGACTTTC. The full variable domain, completed using reference TRBV2 and TRBJ2-6, is EPEVTQTPSHQVTQMGQEVILRCVPISNHLYFYWYRQILGQKVEFLVSFYNNEISEKSEIFDDQFSVERPDGSNFTLKIRSTKLEDSAMYFCASSELPHRAGANVLTFGAGSRLTVL.

The V and J genes are TRBV7-8 and TRBJ1-2; 7 bases fit TRBD1. The CDR3 is 15 residues long. The V gene's germline CDR1 is SGHVS and CDR2 FQNEAQ. Trimming at V came to 1 base and at J to 6 bases, leaving 8 bases not matched to a gene. This chain's CDR3 is CASSLGAGGFDGYTF. The CDR3 bases are TGTGCCAGCAGCTTAGGGGCAGGGGGTTTCGATGGCTACACCTTC. Based on the CDR3 plus reference TRBV7-8 and TRBJ1-2, the full variable domain is GAGVSQSPRYKVAKRGQDVALRCDPISGHVSLFWYQQALGQGPEFLTYFQNEAQLDKSGLPSDRFFAERPEGSVSTLKIQRTQQEDSAVYLCASSLGAGGFDGYTFGSGTRLTVV.

V and J are TRBV11-2 and TRBJ2-1, with D possibly TRBD2 on 6 matching bases. The V end was cut by 3 bases, the J end by 2 bases, with 11 bases between. The CDR3 loop spans 15 amino acids. Germline-derived CDR1 and CDR2 are SGHAT and FQNNGV. CDR3 sequence (DNA): TGTGCCAGCAGCTTCACGGGAGTAGCCTACAATGAGCAGTTCTTC. This sequence encodes CASSFTGVAYNEQFF.

The chain combines TRBV12-5 with TRBJ2-7, with 8 bases fitting TRBD1. The CDR3 covers 13 residues. Losses at the gene ends were 5 bases for V and 2 bases for J; bases not matched to a gene: 2. The V gene's germline CDR1 is LGHNT and CDR2 FRNRAP. For the CDR3, the DNA is TGTGCTAGTGGTCAGGGGGCAGCCTACGAGCAGTACTTC. It is translated as CASGQGAAYEQYF.

V usage is TRBV7-9 and J usage is TRBJ1-1, with a weak D call TRBD1 (5 bases). The V end was cut by 4 bases, the J end by 5 bases, with 11 bases between. The CDR3 runs to 13 residues. The V gene's germline CDR1 is SEHNR and CDR2 FQNEAQ (reference sequence). CDR3 in amino acids: CASSSGAGTEAFF. In DNA, the CDR3 is TGTGCCAGCAGCTCTGGGGCGGGAACTGAAGCTTTCTTT.

The rearrangement links TRBV29-1 to TRBJ2-5, with 11 positions matching TRBD2. Trimming cost V 6 bases and J 5 bases; bases outside gene matches: 2. The CDR3 spans 12 residues. The germline CDR1 and CDR2 sequences are SQVTM and ANQGSEA. The DNA of the CDR3 is TGCAGCGTGATAGCGGGAGGGGAGACCCAGTACTTC. This sequence encodes CSVIAGGETQYF.